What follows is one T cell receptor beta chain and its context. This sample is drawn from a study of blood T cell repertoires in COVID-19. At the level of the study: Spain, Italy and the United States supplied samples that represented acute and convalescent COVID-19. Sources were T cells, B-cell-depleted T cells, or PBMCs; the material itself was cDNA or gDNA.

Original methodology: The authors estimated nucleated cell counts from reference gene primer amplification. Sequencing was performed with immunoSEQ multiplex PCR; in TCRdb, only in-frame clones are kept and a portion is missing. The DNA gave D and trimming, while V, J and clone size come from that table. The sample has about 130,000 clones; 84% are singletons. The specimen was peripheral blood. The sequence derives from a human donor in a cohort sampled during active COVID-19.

CDR3 region: CSASSRQGAYEQYF. As DNA, the CDR3 is TGCAGTGCTAGTTCGCGACAGGGGGCTTACGAGCAGTACTTC. The chain combines TRBV20-1 with TRBJ2-7, with 10 bases matching TRBD1. V shed 3 bases, J shed 4 bases, and the junction held 6 bases outside the gene matches. In germline, CDR1 is DFQATT, CDR2 SNEGSKA (reference sequence). The CDR3 length is 14 residues.